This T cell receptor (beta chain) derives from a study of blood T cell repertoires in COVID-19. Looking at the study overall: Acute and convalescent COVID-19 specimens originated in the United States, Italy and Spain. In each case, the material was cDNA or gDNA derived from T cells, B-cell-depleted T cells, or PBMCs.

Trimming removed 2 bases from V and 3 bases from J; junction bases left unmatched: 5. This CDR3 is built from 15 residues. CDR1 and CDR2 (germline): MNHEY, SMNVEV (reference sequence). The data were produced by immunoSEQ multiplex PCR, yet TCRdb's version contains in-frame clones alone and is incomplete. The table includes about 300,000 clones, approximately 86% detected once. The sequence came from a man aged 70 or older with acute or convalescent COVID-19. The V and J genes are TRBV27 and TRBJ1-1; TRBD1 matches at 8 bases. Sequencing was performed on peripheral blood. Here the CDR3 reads CASSLTGGRHTEAFF. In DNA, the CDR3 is TGTGCCAGCAGTTTAACAGGGGGGCGGCACACTGAAGCTTTCTTT.